What follows are 30 T cell receptor beta chains derived from one specimen sequenced in a study of cytomegalovirus exposure and HLA in healthy donors. The PCR contained 60 Vbeta and 13 Jbeta primers. Clones were sequenced by immunoSEQ multiplex PCR, and TCRdb holds only the in-frame ones, with some missing. Recorded for this sample: 150,000 or so clones. Material: PBMCs. These receptors were taken from a woman aged 18-30 years in good health and CMV-seronegative.

The genes are TRBV9 and TRBJ1-1, with TRBD1 matching over 7 bases. The CDR3 totals 16 residues. J was trimmed by 4 bases and V by 7 bases; bases with no gene match: 16. Germline values: CDR1 SGDLS, CDR2 YYNGEE. The chain's CDR3 is CASSNPGGEDFTEAFF. CDR3 coding DNA: TGTGCCAGCTCAAACCCAGGGGGAGAGGACTTCACTGAAGCTTTCTTT.

This chain links TRBV5-1 with TRBJ1-4; weak D call: TRBD1 (6 bases). V was cut by 2 bases and J by 6 bases, with 11 bases left in between. The germline V gene encodes CDR1 SGHRS and CDR2 YFSETQ. The CDR3 loop spans 14 amino acids. In DNA form, the CDR3 reads TGCGCCAGCAGCTTTATAGGGGGGGATGAAAAACTGTTTTTT. It specifies CASSFIGGDEKLFF.

The V gene is TRBV5-3, the J gene TRBJ2-2; no definite D call. TRBV5-3 is annotated as an ORF whose role is uncertain. Trimming stripped 3 bases from V and 2 bases from J, with 8 bases between. The CDR3 has 14 residues. The CDR3 spells CARSSGANTGELFF. The CDR3 coding sequence is TGTGCCAGAAGCTCCGGAGCCAACACCGGGGAGCTGTTTTTT.

V is TRBV9 and J is TRBJ2-3; D is uncertain. This CDR3 has 14 residues. From germline, CDR1 is SGDLS and CDR2 YYNGEE. V lost 0 bases to trimming and J lost 2 bases, with 7 bases between them. CDR3 loop: CASSVGELTDTQYF. As DNA, the CDR3 is TGTGCCAGCAGCGTAGGAGAGCTCACAGATACGCAGTATTTT.

V gene TRBV19 combines with J gene TRBJ1-1; no definite D call. Germline CDR1 is LNHDA and CDR2 is SQIVND (reference sequence). The CDR3 sequence is 13 residues long. Trimming took off 4 bases at V and 1 base at J, with 7 bases between the two ends. CDR3 nucleotide sequence: TGTGCCAGTAGTAGGTACAAGAACACTGAAGCTTTCTTT. It translates to CASSRYKNTEAFF.

The chain combines TRBV9 with TRBJ2-1; perhaps TRBD1 as D (7 bases). The CDR3 extends over 15 amino acids. Between the trimmed V and J ends, which lost 4 bases and 2 bases, there was a span of 13 bases. The germline V gene has CDR1 SGDLS and CDR2 YYNGEE. The CDR3 DNA follows: TGTGCCAGCAGCCCAGGGGGGAGAGCCTACAATGAGCAGTTCTTC. Protein: CASSPGGRAYNEQFF.

The chain recombines TRBV28 with TRBJ1-2; maybe TRBD1 (5 bases). Germline V gene data show CDR1 as MDHEN and CDR2 as SYDVKM. This CDR3 has 12 amino acids. The V and J ends lost 7 bases and 7 bases respectively, with 13 bases between them. This chain's CDR3 is CASTWGVAGYTF. The CDR3 region has the DNA TGTGCCAGCACCTGGGGCGTAGCTGGCTACACCTTC.

This chain links TRBV9 with TRBJ2-2; 8 nucleotides agree with TRBD2. Germline V gives CDR1 SGDLS, CDR2 YYNGEE. V lost 1 base, J lost 5 bases, and 7 bases stayed unmatched. There are 16 residues in the CDR3. The CDR3 DNA sequence: TGTGCCAGCAGCGTAATCGCGGGAGGAGATACCGGGGAGCTGTTTTTT. It yields the protein CASSVIAGGDTGELFF.

This chain joins TRBV4-1 and TRBJ2-7; 8 nucleotides line up with TRBD1. CDR1 and CDR2 from the germline V gene are MGHRA and YSYEKL. The CDR3 runs 15 residues. Losses at the gene ends were 2 bases for V and 1 base for J; bases not matched to a gene: 4. CDR3 protein: CASSQQGAASYEQYF. CDR3 sequence (DNA): TGCGCCAGCAGCCAACAGGGGGCAGCGTCCTACGAGCAGTACTTC.

The chain carries TRBV9 and TRBJ1-2; D may be TRBD1 (5 bases). This CDR3 has 16 amino acids. V gave up 4 bases and J gave up 7 bases, with 23 bases separating them. CDR1 is SGDLS, CDR2 YYNGEE, per germline. The CDR3 DNA sequence: TGTGCCAGCAGCACCGACACTCGGCAGGGTACTGGTGGCTACACCTTC. Translation: CASSTDTRQGTGGYTF.

This chain uses TRBV5-6 with TRBJ2-1; maybe TRBD2 (6 bases). Germline V gene data show CDR1 as SGHDT and CDR2 as YYEEEE. This CDR3 has 12 residues. V was pared by 0 bases and J by 15 bases, with 13 bases between. DNA for the CDR3: TGTGCCAGCAGCTTGGTGGAGGGTAGCTGGTTCTTC. Translated, it gives CASSLVEGSWFF.

The rearrangement uses TRBV7-9 and TRBJ2-1, with 9 bases aligning to TRBD2. This CDR3 contains 16 residues. After removal of 5 bases from V and 2 bases from J, the junction contained 7 bases not matched to a gene. The germline V gene encodes CDR1 SEHNR and CDR2 FQNEAQ (reference sequence). The CDR3 DNA reads TGTGCCAGCAGCCCAATAGCGGGGGTTACCTACAATGAGCAGTTCTTC. Its protein product is CASSPIAGVTYNEQFF.

The V and J genes are TRBV5-1 and TRBJ2-7; 12 nucleotides align to TRBD2. Per the germline V gene, CDR1 is SGHRS and CDR2 is YFSETQ. This CDR3 comprises 19 residues. The junction had 19 bases not matched to a gene; V was cut back by 4 bases and J by 5 bases. CDR3 sequence reads: CASSTGGLAGGVSGHEQYF. In nucleotides, the CDR3 is TGCGCCAGCAGCACCGGTGGCCTAGCGGGAGGGGTAAGCGGCCACGAGCAGTACTTC.

The genes are TRBV6-1 and TRBJ1-3, with TRBD1 matching over 7 bases. Germline CDR1 reads MNHNS; CDR2 reads SASEGT. This CDR3 contains 14 residues. V trimming: 3 bases; J trimming: 7 bases; junction bases outside the gene matches: 6. CDR3 sequence (DNA): TGTGCCAGCAGTGAGAGGGACAGTTCCAACACCATATATTTT. Residues: CASSERDSSNTIYF.

V usage is TRBV12-5 and J usage is TRBJ2-1, with 7 nucleotides matching TRBD2. The J segment lost 2 bases and the V segment lost 8 bases, leaving 15 bases of the junction unmatched. Germline CDR1 and CDR2: LGHNT and FRNRAP. The CDR3 has 17 amino acids. The CDR3 here is CASTRGSSGLTYNEQFF. In nucleotides, the CDR3 is TGTGCTAGTACACGGGGGAGTAGCGGGCTTACCTACAATGAGCAGTTCTTC.

The V call is TRBV27, the J call TRBJ1-6, with 8 bases lining up with TRBD1. From germline, CDR1 is MNHEY and CDR2 SMNVEV (reference sequence). This CDR3 has 14 amino acids. Germline trimming cut 8 bases from V and 9 bases from J; bases unmatched to any gene: 9. This CDR3 reads CASQIQGALSPLHF. CDR3 coding DNA: TGTGCCAGCCAAATTCAGGGGGCCCTTTCACCCCTCCACTTT.

This chain links TRBV11-3 with TRBJ1-2, with no clear D. V dropped 3 bases and J dropped 10 bases, with 15 bases sitting between them. Germline V CDR1 and CDR2: SGHNT, YENEEA. The length of the CDR3 is 13 residues. The CDR3: CASSLWAQSPYTF. The CDR3 DNA reads as TGTGCCAGCAGCTTGTGGGCTCAGTCCCCCTACACCTTC.

J is TRBJ2-3 and V is TRBV9, with 10 bases aligning to TRBD2. J lost 6 bases, V lost 3 bases, and 13 bases had no gene match. The CDR3 is made up of 17 amino acids. Germline assignment: CDR1 SGDLS and CDR2 YYNGEE. The chain's CDR3 is CASSALPLAGAGDTQYF. The CDR3 DNA reads as TGTGCCAGCAGCGCGCTCCCCCTAGCGGGAGCTGGGGATACGCAGTATTTT.

This chain links TRBV10-3 with TRBJ2-1; 7 positions match TRBD1. In germline, CDR1 is ENHRY, CDR2 SYGVKD. With 8 bases clipped from V and 7 bases from J, the junction kept 14 bases outside the gene matches. The CDR3 spans 15 residues. CDR3 region: CAIARGGQNMNEQFF. The CDR3 bases are TGTGCCATCGCGCGTGGGGGACAGAATATGAATGAGCAGTTCTTC.

The chain joins TRBV14 to TRBJ2-4; 11 bases agree with TRBD1. This CDR3 is 15 amino acids long. V gave up 2 bases and J gave up 7 bases; unmatched junction bases: 4. The germline V gene encodes CDR1 SGHDN and CDR2 FVKESK. CDR3 in amino acids: CASSQHRDRGNIQYF. The CDR3 DNA follows: TGTGCCAGCAGCCAACACCGGGACAGGGGGAACATTCAGTACTTC.

J is TRBJ2-3 and V is TRBV4-2; TRBD2 might be the D (5 bases). This CDR3 region has 14 residues. Germline values: CDR1 LGHNA, CDR2 YNFKEQ. V lost 4 bases to trimming and J lost 4 bases, with 12 bases between them. This chain's CDR3 is CASSLPGSSDTQYF. CDR3 DNA: TGTGCCAGCAGCCTCCCGGGGAGTTCAGATACGCAGTATTTT.

This rearrangement joins TRBV7-9 to TRBJ1-1; D is undetermined. Germline values: CDR1 SEHNR, CDR2 FQNEAQ (reference sequence). CDR3 size: 14 residues. V shed 1 base and J shed 7 bases, with 13 bases lying between them. The CDR3 protein is CASSLVEEGNEAFF. The CDR3 DNA reads as TGTGCCAGCAGCTTAGTTGAGGAGGGTAATGAAGCTTTCTTT.

V is TRBV15 and J is TRBJ1-3; D gene unclear. Germline CDR1 LNHNV, CDR2 YYDKDF (reference sequence). V was clipped by 1 base and J by 1 base, with 14 bases between them. This CDR3 is built from 17 residues. The CDR3 protein is CATSRVAGFGSGNTIYF. Written as DNA, the CDR3 is TGTGCCACCAGCAGAGTGGCGGGATTCGGGTCTGGAAACACCATATATTTT.

V usage is TRBV6-1 and J usage is TRBJ1-2; D gene unclear. Germline V gives CDR1 MNHNS, CDR2 SASEGT. V lost 8 bases and J 3 bases, leaving 19 bases between the germline ends. The CDR3 loop spans 15 amino acids. Here the CDR3 reads CASDPGWLLDYGYTF. CDR3 nucleotides: TGTGCCAGCGACCCAGGTTGGTTACTAGACTATGGCTACACCTTC.

V is TRBV11-2 and J is TRBJ1-1; D remains ambiguous. The CDR3 covers 15 residues. Germline V lookup: CDR1 SGHAT, CDR2 FQNNGV. Trimming removed 4 bases from V and 1 base from J, with 13 bases in between. CDR3 amino acids: CASSSRLEGNTEAFF. CDR3 nucleotide sequence: TGTGCCAGCAGCTCAAGACTTGAGGGGAACACTGAAGCTTTCTTT.

Here the CDR3 reads CASSPGQGITNEKLFF. The CDR3 nucleotides are TGTGCCAGCAGCCCGGGACAGGGTATAACTAATGAAAAACTGTTTTTT. V usage is TRBV5-8 and J usage is TRBJ1-4; 9 bases line up with TRBD1. Unmatched junction bases numbered 5, after V lost 4 bases and J lost 1 base. The CDR3 contains 16 residues. Germline values: CDR1 SGHTS, CDR2 YDEGEE.

The gene calls are TRBV6-5 and TRBJ2-3; 9 bases fit TRBD2. Unmatched junction bases numbered 4, after V lost 7 bases and J lost 2 bases. CDR1 is MNHEY and CDR2 is SVGAGI in the germline V gene. The CDR3 spans 14 residues. The CDR3 DNA reads as TGTGCCAGCACGGGACTAGCTGACACAGATACGCAGTATTTT. Its translation: CASTGLADTDTQYF.

J is TRBJ1-6 and V is TRBV30; 10 bases match TRBD1. CDR1 is GTSNPN, CDR2 SVGIG, per germline (reference sequence). This CDR3 has 16 amino acids. Losses at the gene ends were 0 bases for V and 5 bases for J; bases not matched to a gene: 4. The CDR3 region has the DNA TGTGCCTGGAGTGTGGACAGGGGGTTTAATAATTCACCCCTCCACTTT. This sequence encodes CAWSVDRGFNNSPLHF.

The rearrangement joins TRBV11-2 to TRBJ2-1, with D tentatively TRBD1 (6 bases). This CDR3 region has 15 residues. Germline CDR1 reads SGHAT; CDR2 reads FQNNGV. Trimming pared 1 base from V and 9 bases from J, leaving 16 bases between. The CDR3 is CASSLGVAGDGEQFF. The CDR3 region has the DNA TGTGCCAGCAGCTTAGGAGTAGCAGGGGATGGTGAGCAGTTCTTC.

The chain combines TRBV19 with TRBJ2-7; TRBD1 might be the D (6 bases). CDR3 length equals 15 residues. V lost 0 bases and J 3 bases, leaving 12 bases between the germline ends. CDR1 LNHDA and CDR2 SQIVND come from the germline V gene (reference sequence). CDR3 sequence (DNA): TGTGCCAGTAGTATAGAGAAGACAGGCCGCTACGAGCAGTACTTC. Its protein is CASSIEKTGRYEQYF.